This TCR beta chain was identified during a study of cytomegalovirus exposure and HLA in healthy donors. Trimming removed 5 bases at V and 4 bases at J, with 11 bases between. The CDR3 length is 13 residues. Looked up from germline, CDR1 is MNHEY and CDR2 is SVGAGI. Produced via immunoSEQ multiplex PCR; TCRdb's table is partial and in-frame only. The sample consists of some 150,000 clones, approximately 89% of them appearing once. This chain uses TRBV6-5 with TRBJ1-2; D gene uncertain. This receptor was taken from a man aged 18 to 30 in good health and CMV-seropositive. Sequencing input: PBMCs. The CDR3: CASSPDSPYGYTF. The CDR3 nucleotides read TGTGCCAGCAGTCCGGACTCCCCCTATGGCTACACCTTC.